These 5 T cell receptor beta chains originate from one sample sequenced in a study of Graves' ophthalmopathy and Graves' hyperthyroidism. Amplification targeted the TCR beta CDR3 regions, with RNA transcripts as the source material. RT-PCR in the first round used HTBI primers; a second-round multiplex PCR followed. Via MiXCR, TCRdb re-called the multiplex PCR reads, giving one row per CDR3 protein. The profile shows tens of thousands of distinct CDR3 sequences, approximately 50% of them singletons. The sequenced sample was peripheral blood. These TCRs come from an adult woman with Graves' ophthalmopathy.

The genes are TRBV12-3 or TRBV12-4 and TRBJ1-2; D is perhaps TRBD1 (5 bases). The CDR3 is made up of 16 amino acids. The V and J ends lost 3 bases and 4 bases respectively, with 18 bases between them. CDR3 sequence reads: CASSFSRQPGPYGYTF. The DNA for the CDR3 is TGTGCCAGCAGTTTTTCCCGACAGCCAGGTCCCTATGGCTACACCTTC.

This clonotype has at least ten counts. The chain links TRBV7-3 to TRBJ1-1; no clear D gene. Germline loops: CDR1 SGHTA, CDR2 FQGTGA. The CDR3 runs 14 residues. Trimming removed 2 bases at V and 1 base at J, with 8 bases between. CDR3 in amino acids: CASSLAGGNTEAFF. For the CDR3, the DNA is TGTGCCAGCAGCTTAGCGGGAGGGAACACTGAAGCTTTCTTT.

In this sample, this clonotype turned up many times. The gene calls are TRBV7-2 and TRBJ2-4; either TRBD1 or TRBD2 may fit D (5 bases each). This CDR3 is 16 amino acids long. V was cut by 6 bases and J by 1 base, with 16 bases left in between. Germline V lookup: CDR1 SGHTA, CDR2 FQGNSA. For the CDR3, the DNA is TGTGCCAGCAGTCGATTGGGGGTGGATGCCAAAAACATTCAGTACTTC. Translation gives CASSRLGVDAKNIQYF.

In the case of this clonotype: A much more abundant neighbour one base away suggests this may be a read error. The chain has TRBV6-2 or TRBV6-3 and TRBJ1-5; D is ambiguous. The CDR3 totals 16 residues. The germline V gene encodes CDR1 MNHEY and CDR2 SVGEGT. CDR3 nucleotide sequence: TGTGCCAGCAGTTCGCGGGCGGTCGGGAGCAATCAGCCCCAGCGTTTT. It specifies CASSSRAVGSNQPQRF.

This clonotype was counted a few times. The chain joins TRBV29-1 to TRBJ1-6; no reliable D call. This CDR3 contains 11 residues. The ends were cut back, 6 bases at V and 15 bases at J, with 15 bases in the middle. The V gene's germline CDR1 is SQVTM and CDR2 ANQGSEA. The CDR3 bases are TGCAGCGTCCTGCTCCGAGGGTACCTCCACTTT. Amino acid sequence: CSVLLRGYLHF.